A selection of T cell receptor beta chains follows, all from one sample in a study of T cell responses to AZD1222 COVID-19 vaccine. Assay used: immunoSEQ multiplex PCR; TCRdb lists only in-frame clones, some missing. The sample holds 85,000 to 100,000 clones, more than 85% seen once. This material consisted of peripheral blood, taken 28 days after the second AZD1222 dose. All receptors derive from an adult who received the AZD1222 COVID-19 vaccine. CDR3s include the opening cysteine and the closing phenylalanine or tryptophan. The D gene is left open where the match is weak. Part of the rows lack a size; the others show once, few, many or a class for expanded clones.

cdr3_aa cdr3_nt clone_size j_call d_call v_call
CASSPRTSGINEQYF TGTGCCAGCAGCCCGCGGACTAGCGGGATCAACGAGCAGTACTTC - TRBJ2-7 TRBD2 TRBV7-6
CASSSRTGNTGELFF TGTGCCAGCAGCTCTCGGACAGGGAACACCGGGGAGCTGTTTTTT - TRBJ2-2 TRBD1 TRBV7-8
CASSLGDSIGNTIYF TGCGCCAGCAGCTTGGGGGACAGTATTGGAAACACCATATATTTT - TRBJ1-3 TRBD1 TRBV5-1
CASSSTPLLSSGNTIYF TGTGCCAGCAGCTCCACGCCGCTCCTGTCCTCTGGAAACACCATATATTTT - TRBJ1-3 - TRBV7-6
CASSFQAGTEAFF TGTGCCAGCAGTTTCCAGGCCGGAACTGAAGCTTTCTTT - TRBJ1-1 - TRBV12-3/TRBV12-4
CASSLGNTGELFF TGTGCCAGCAGTTTGGGGAACACCGGGGAGCTGTTTTTT once TRBJ2-2 - TRBV28
CASSPGLAGGFSYNEQFF TGTGCCAGCAGTCCGGGACTAGCGGGAGGTTTCTCCTACAATGAGCAGTTCTTC - TRBJ2-1 TRBD2 TRBV27
CASSAWTGKETQYF TGCGCCAGCAGCGCCTGGACAGGGAAAGAGACCCAGTACTTC - TRBJ2-5 TRBD1 TRBV5-1
CASNGAYGYTF TGTGCCAGCAACGGGGCCTATGGCTACACCTTC - TRBJ1-2 - TRBV28
CASSPPGTALDTQYF TGTGCCAGCAGCCCTCCGGGAACAGCCCTAGATACGCAGTATTTT - TRBJ2-3 - TRBV3-1/TRBV3-2
CASSSDSLYNEQFF TGTGCCAGCAGCTCGGACAGCCTTTACAATGAGCAGTTCTTC - TRBJ2-1 - TRBV11-3
CASSRDAVEQYF TGTGCCAGCAGTCGGGACGCCGTCGAGCAGTACTTC - TRBJ2-7 - TRBV2
CASRSPGTGSYEQYF TGTGCCAGCAGGTCACCCGGGACAGGGTCCTACGAGCAGTACTTC - TRBJ2-7 TRBD1 TRBV11-2
CASGTGGAPNEQFF TGTGCATCCGGGACAGGGGGCGCACCGAATGAGCAGTTCTTC - TRBJ2-1 TRBD1 TRBV27
CASSFGGSRYEQYF TGTGCCAGCAGTTTTGGGGGGAGCCGATACGAGCAGTACTTC - TRBJ2-7 - TRBV28
CASSYTGLAGPYEQYF TGTGCCAGCAGTTACACCGGACTAGCGGGCCCGTACGAGCAGTACTTC - TRBJ2-7 TRBD2 TRBV6-5
CASSSTGVDGGYYEQYF TGTGCCAGCAGCTCGACAGGGGTGGATGGTGGCTACTACGAGCAGTACTTC once TRBJ2-7 TRBD1 TRBV7-8
CASSLTGEGYNEQFF TGTGCCAGCAGCTTAACGGGAGAAGGGTACAATGAGCAGTTCTTC - TRBJ2-1 - TRBV11-2
CASTQGREQYF TGTGCCAGCACCCAGGGTCGCGAGCAGTACTTC - TRBJ2-7 - TRBV12-3/TRBV12-4
CASSSDPGRGGYTF TGCGCCAGCAGCAGCGACCCGGGTCGGGGTGGCTACACCTTC - TRBJ1-2 - TRBV5-1
CASSASSGMAGELFF TGTGCCAGCAGCGCATCTAGCGGGATGGCCGGGGAGCTGTTTTTT - TRBJ2-2 TRBD2 TRBV2
CASSEASPVNEQFF TGTGCCAGCAGTGAAGCCTCGCCTGTCAATGAGCAGTTCTTC - TRBJ2-1 - TRBV2
CASSLGAVKSNQETQYF TGTGCCAGCAGCTTGGGGGCGGTAAAATCCAATCAAGAGACCCAGTACTTC - TRBJ2-5 - TRBV11-2
CASSPDGSGANVLTF TGCGCCAGCAGCCCGGACGGGTCCGGGGCCAACGTCCTGACTTTC - TRBJ2-6 - TRBV5-1
CATSRGDYKTGELFF TGTGCCACCAGCAGAGGGGACTACAAAACCGGGGAGCTGTTTTTT - TRBJ2-2 TRBD2 TRBV15
CASAWWTGKRQSTWEQYF TGTGCCAGCGCATGGTGGACAGGGAAAAGGCAAAGTACTTGGGAGCAGTACTTC - TRBJ2-7 TRBD1 TRBV7-8
CASSLDGNTGELFF TGCGCCAGCAGCTTGGACGGAAACACCGGGGAGCTGTTTTTT - TRBJ2-2 - TRBV5-1
CASSYSTGYSGGYTF TGTGCCAGCAGTTACTCTACCGGTTACTCCGGAGGCTACACCTTC - TRBJ1-2 - TRBV6-2/TRBV6-3
CASSLGTGDGYTF TGTGCCAGCAGTTTAGGGACAGGAGATGGCTACACCTTC few TRBJ1-2 TRBD1 TRBV12-3/TRBV12-4
CASSLGGQETQYF TGTGCCAGCAGTCTCGGGGGACAAGAGACCCAGTACTTC - TRBJ2-5 - TRBV28
CATSRDISGGAYNEQFF TGTGCCACCAGCAGAGATATCTCCGGCGGGGCCTACAATGAGCAGTTCTTC - TRBJ2-1 - TRBV15
CASSSGLGTGGHGYTF TGCGCCAGCAGCTCTGGCCTGGGGACAGGGGGACATGGCTACACCTTC - TRBJ1-2 TRBD1 TRBV5-1
CASSQDSGYTF TGTGCCAGCAGCCAAGATTCGGGCTACACCTTC - TRBJ1-2 - TRBV3-1/TRBV3-2
CASSPSYEQYF TGTGCCAGCAGCCCCTCCTACGAGCAGTACTTC - TRBJ2-7 - TRBV7-8
CASSFDSTSYEQYF TGTGCCAGCAGCTTTGACAGCACCTCCTACGAGCAGTACTTC - TRBJ2-7 - TRBV7-9
CASSQQGVTYNEQFF TGTGCCAGCAGCCAACAGGGGGTGACCTACAATGAGCAGTTCTTC - TRBJ2-1 TRBD1 TRBV14
CASSKTSGSSTDEQFF TGTGCCAGCAGCAAGACTAGCGGGAGTTCTACGGATGAGCAGTTCTTC - TRBJ2-1 TRBD2 TRBV11-2
CASRQLAMDEQFF TGTGCCAGCAGACAACTAGCCATGGATGAGCAGTTCTTC - TRBJ2-1 - TRBV5-4
CAISGPGARSSYEQYF TGTGCCATCAGTGGTCCAGGTGCGAGGAGCTCCTACGAGCAGTACTTC - TRBJ2-7 - TRBV10-3
CASSTPGTGTLEQYF TGTGCCAGTAGTACGCCCGGGACTGGGACACTCGAGCAGTACTTC once TRBJ2-7 - TRBV19
CSASEWIRPEAFF TGCAGTGCTAGTGAGTGGATTAGACCTGAAGCTTTCTTT - TRBJ1-1 - TRBV20-1
CASRDRVGLQETQYF TGTGCCAGCAGGGACAGGGTGGGACTACAAGAGACCCAGTACTTC - TRBJ2-5 - TRBV7-9
CASSDLGQQGDTIYF TGTGCCAGCAGTGATCTAGGACAGCAAGGTGACACCATATATTTT - TRBJ1-3 - TRBV25-1
CASRQDTGPQPQHF TGTGCCAGCAGGCAAGACACAGGGCCTCAGCCCCAGCATTTT - TRBJ1-5 - TRBV2